The next 22 T cell receptor beta chains were all read from a single sample in a study of shared clonotypes between healthy human individuals (dated by TCRdb to about 2020). Library method: the immunoSEQ multiplex PCR assay. TCRdb holds this immuneACCESS table with in-frame rearrangements only. Some clones are missing; in checked studies, unresolved V genes explain under half, and the rest has no known cause. Counted in this sample were over 1.4 million clones; roughly 96% of them appeared once. The ten largest account for 1.2% of the sample. Sample: naive CD4+ T cells sorted from blood. In light of the paper, this sample's cell subset or site label describes: CD45RA+ positively selected. The receptors were sampled from a man aged 25-40 years in good health.

The sample holds one count of this clone. The V call is TRBV4-1, the J call TRBJ2-1; D not resolved. CDR3 size: 13 residues. V was pared by 2 bases and J by 7 bases, with 9 bases between. Per the germline V gene, CDR1 is MGHRA and CDR2 is YSYEKL. The CDR3 is CASSQLVWNEQFF. The CDR3 coding sequence is TGCGCCAGCAGCCAACTAGTCTGGAATGAGCAGTTCTTC.

V gene TRBV4-3 combines with J gene TRBJ2-2; a weak D match, TRBD2 (6 bases). The CDR3 extends over 19 amino acids. V shed 0 bases and J shed 0 bases, with 17 bases lying between them. CDR1 and CDR2 from the germline V gene are LGHNA and YSLEER. The CDR3: CASSQDSPLLATNTGELFF. The CDR3 nucleotides read TGCGCCAGCAGCCAAGATTCCCCCTTACTAGCTACGAACACCGGGGAGCTGTTTTTT.

This clone was recorded once. The chain employs TRBV4-3 and TRBJ2-1; 10 bases map to TRBD2. Looked up from germline, CDR1 is LGHNA and CDR2 is YSLEER. V gave up 1 base and J gave up 10 bases; unmatched junction bases: 7. This CDR3 spans 15 amino acids. In DNA form, the CDR3 reads TGCGCCAGCAGCCAAGGGCTAGCGGGAGTTGGAGAGCAGTTCTTC. Translated: CASSQGLAGVGEQFF.

The chain recombines TRBV2 with TRBJ2-2; no firm D call. The V and J ends lost 6 bases and 13 bases respectively, with 21 bases between them. The CDR3 contains 14 residues. CDR1 is SNHLY, CDR2 FYNNEI, per germline. CDR3 bases: TGTGCCAGCAGCGGTCTCACCCTGGGCATGCGGCTGTTTTTT. Its translation: CASSGLTLGMRLFF.

This clone was counted a single time. In DNA, the CDR3 is TGCGCCAGCAGCTTGGGCGGGTGGGGTATCAATGAGCAGTTCTTC. It yields the protein CASSLGGWGINEQFF. V usage is TRBV5-1 and J usage is TRBJ2-1; D is perhaps TRBD2 (5 bases). The CDR3 loop spans 15 amino acids. The ends were cut back, 0 bases at V and 6 bases at J, with 13 bases in the middle. CDR1 SGHRS and CDR2 YFSETQ come from the germline V gene.

This clone came up once. A read error may account for a junction end that differs from germline. The V call is TRBV28, the J call TRBJ1-1; no reliable D call. CDR1 and CDR2 (germline): MDHEN, SYDVKM. CDR3 size: 12 residues. The CDR3, as DNA: TGTGCCAGCGGTTTGATGAACACTGAAGCTTTCTTT. This codes for CASGLMNTEAFF.

The table lists this clone with a count of one. This sequence joins TRBV5-1 and TRBJ1-1, with D maybe TRBD1 (5 bases). V was cut by 4 bases and J by 4 bases, with 11 bases left in between. Germline V gives CDR1 SGHRS, CDR2 YFSETQ. This CDR3 is 13 amino acids long. CDR3: CASSGGFSTEAFF. The CDR3, as DNA: TGCGCCAGCAGCGGGGGGTTTTCCACTGAAGCTTTCTTT. The full variable domain, with the rest looked up from reference TRBV5-1 and TRBJ1-1, is KAGVTQTPRYLIKTRGQQVTLSCSPISGHRSVSWYQQTPGQGLQFLFEYFSETQRNKGNFPGRFSGRQFSNSRSEMNVSTLELGDSALYLCASSGGFSTEAFFGQGTRLTVV.

V usage is TRBV28 and J usage is TRBJ1-5; D remains ambiguous. Trimming shortened V by 5 bases and J by 7 bases, and 12 bases separated the two germline ends. This CDR3 has 13 residues. In germline, CDR1 is MDHEN, CDR2 SYDVKM. The CDR3 DNA reads as TGTGCCAGCAGTCCCGTGAAGACCCAGCCCCAGCATTTT. It specifies CASSPVKTQPQHF.

V and J are TRBV28 and TRBJ2-2, with 8 bases lining up with TRBD2. V shed 6 bases, J shed 4 bases, and the junction held 13 bases outside the gene matches. Germline CDR1 reads MDHEN; CDR2 reads SYDVKM. This CDR3 spans 17 amino acids. The CDR3 spells CASSVGGGAIFTGELFF. The CDR3 DNA is TGTGCCAGCAGCGTCGGGGGGGGCGCGATCTTCACCGGGGAGCTGTTTTTT.

This rearrangement joins TRBV5-1 to TRBJ2-7, with 11 bases fitting TRBD1. CDR3 length: 14 residues. Germline CDR1 and CDR2: SGHRS and YFSETQ. The ends lost 5 bases at V and 2 bases at J; junction bases unmatched: 3. Here the CDR3 DNA reads TGCGCCAGCAGAGGGACAGGGGGGGCCTACGAGCAGTACTTC. Translation: CASRGTGGAYEQYF. The whole variable domain, filled in from reference TRBV5-1 and TRBJ2-7, reads KAGVTQTPRYLIKTRGQQVTLSCSPISGHRSVSWYQQTPGQGLQFLFEYFSETQRNKGNFPGRFSGRQFSNSRSEMNVSTLELGDSALYLCASRGTGGAYEQYFGPGTRLTVT.

This chain links TRBV27 with TRBJ1-3; no clear D gene. CDR3 size: 15 residues. Germline CDR1 MNHEY, CDR2 SMNVEV (reference sequence). Trimming removed 2 bases from V and 0 bases from J, with 8 bases in between. DNA of the CDR3: TGTGCCAGCAGTTTACGGCAAACCTCTGGAAACACCATATATTTT. As protein: CASSLRQTSGNTIYF.

This sequence joins TRBV28 and TRBJ1-1; 7 nucleotides align to TRBD1. The CDR3 covers 13 residues. The V gene end was trimmed by 6 bases and the J gene end by 3 bases; junction bases not matched to a gene: 4. Germline loops: CDR1 MDHEN, CDR2 SYDVKM. CDR3 DNA sequence: TGTGCCAGCAGAAATACAGGGGACACTGAAGCTTTCTTT. Its protein product is CASRNTGDTEAFF.

J is TRBJ2-3 and V is TRBV15; unclear D gene. Germline assignment: CDR1 LNHNV and CDR2 YYDKDF (reference sequence). This CDR3 contains 12 residues. Trimming pared 0 bases from V and 7 bases from J, leaving 5 bases between. The CDR3 reads CATSRDGYTQYF. DNA for the CDR3: TGTGCCACCAGCAGAGACGGTTATACGCAGTATTTT.

The chain joins TRBV6-6 to TRBJ2-7; 9 nucleotides agree with TRBD2. The CDR3 spans 15 residues. V lost 0 bases and J lost 4; bases outside the gene matches: 4. Germline V lookup: CDR1 MNHNY, CDR2 SVGAGI (reference sequence). The CDR3 spells CASSYSPSGIYEQYF. The CDR3 nucleotides are TGTGCCAGCAGTTACTCGCCTAGCGGGATATACGAGCAGTACTTC.

The chain recombines TRBV19 with TRBJ2-3; 8 bases fit TRBD2. Germline V CDR1 and CDR2: LNHDA, SQIVND (reference sequence). V lost 3 bases to trimming and J lost 0 bases; unmatched junction nucleotides: 11. The CDR3 runs to 18 residues. The CDR3 here is CASSMFTSGASSTDTQYF. The CDR3 DNA sequence: TGTGCCAGTAGTATGTTTACTAGCGGAGCCTCTAGCACAGATACGCAGTATTTT.

The J gene is TRBJ2-1, the V gene TRBV7-2; the match to TRBD2 covers 9 bases. The trim removed 6 bases at V and 3 bases at J, leaving 6 bases unmatched. This CDR3 region has 15 residues. From germline, CDR1 is SGHTA and CDR2 FQGNSA. The CDR3 DNA sequence: TGTGCCAGCAGTTTAAAGCGGGAGGACTACAATGAGCAGTTCTTC. Amino acid sequence: CASSLKREDYNEQFF.

The V call is TRBV11-2, the J call TRBJ2-7, with TRBD2 identical over 12 bases. The CDR3 spans 14 residues. The ends lost 7 bases at V and 6 bases at J; junction bases unmatched: 7. The germline CDR1 and CDR2 sequences are SGHAT and FQNNGV. The CDR3, as DNA: TGTGCCAGCAACAGACTAGCGGGAGTATTCGAGCAGTACTTC. Residues: CASNRLAGVFEQYF. Drawing the rest from reference TRBV11-2 and TRBJ2-7, the complete variable domain is EAGVAQSPRYKIIEKRQSVAFWCNPISGHATLYWYQQILGQGPKLLIQFQNNGVVDDSQLPKDRFSAERLKGVDSTLKIQPAKLEDSAVYLCASNRLAGVFEQYFGPGTRLTVT.

Concerning this clone itself: Other nucleotide sequences from this sample produce the same CDR3. The chain joins TRBV27 to TRBJ2-2; D uncertain. The CDR3 is 13 amino acids. Germline CDR1 reads MNHEY; CDR2 reads SMNVEV (reference sequence). V lost 2 bases and J 5 bases, leaving 6 bases between the germline ends. CDR3 sequence (DNA): TGTGCCAGCAGTTTAGGTCGGACCGGGGAGCTGTTTTTT. Its protein is CASSLGRTGELFF.

The chain recombines TRBV28 with TRBJ1-5; D gene uncertain. V lost 2 bases and J lost 1, with 6 bases in between. This CDR3 has 14 residues. From germline, CDR1 is MDHEN and CDR2 SYDVKM. As DNA, the CDR3 is TGTGCCAGCAGTTTAGTAGCAAGCAATCAGCCCCAGCATTTT. It codes for CASSLVASNQPQHF.

This rearrangement joins TRBV10-3 to TRBJ1-5, with TRBD1 matching over 8 bases. The CDR3 loop spans 16 amino acids. V shed 4 bases, J shed 1 base, and the junction held 6 bases outside the gene matches. Germline V gene sequence: CDR1 ENHRY, CDR2 SYGVKD. CDR3 amino acids: CAISVGTGPSNQPQHF. The CDR3 bases are TGTGCCATCAGTGTGGGGACAGGACCGAGCAATCAGCCCCAGCATTTT.

The chain joins TRBV18 to TRBJ2-2, with 8 bases aligning to TRBD2. The J segment lost 5 bases and the V segment lost 4 bases, leaving 6 bases of the junction unmatched. CDR3 size: 15 residues. The germline gives CDR1 KGHSH, CDR2 LQKENI. The CDR3 nucleotides are TGTGCCAGCTCACAACGTGGCGGGAGGACCGGGGAGCTGTTTTTT. Protein: CASSQRGGRTGELFF.

The chain employs TRBV28 and TRBJ2-2; TRBD2 is a possible D gene (6 bases). Germline V lookup: CDR1 MDHEN, CDR2 SYDVKM. This CDR3 comprises 14 residues. V was pared by 2 bases and J by 7 bases, with 11 bases between. The CDR3 sequence: CASSLVISGGELFF. DNA of the CDR3: TGTGCCAGCAGTTTAGTGATTAGCGGCGGGGAGCTGTTTTTT. The entire variable domain, with the rest obtained from reference TRBV28 and TRBJ2-2, is as follows: DVKVTQSSRYLVKRTGEKVFLECVQDMDHENMFWYRQDPGLGLRLIYFSYDVKMKEKGDIPEGYSVSREKKERFSLILESASTNQTSMYLCASSLVISGGELFFGEGSRLTVL.